This T cell receptor (beta chain) was sequenced in a study of Ad26.COV2.S vaccination and SARS-CoV-2 variants. Overall study results and limits: Vaccine recipients surpassed placebo recipients in spike-specific TCR breadth. Spike-specific CD8+ and CD4+ T cell responses reportedly showed substantial breadth after vaccination.

Notes on this clone: Its antigen is as yet unknown.

Treatment of the sample: about 20 received Ad26.COV2.S at low or high dose, single or two shots; about five received placebo; per-sample allocation not given. The study sampled participants on day 63 after the first vaccine or placebo injection. After removal of 6 bases from V and 0 bases from J, the junction contained 14 bases not matched to a gene. This CDR3 is built from 19 residues. Germline assignment: CDR1 MDHEN and CDR2 SYDVKM. Method: immunoSEQ multiplex PCR; TCRdb's copy keeps in-frame clones and lacks some. The sample contains 400,000 to 450,000 clones, 75% to 95% of which appear only once.

This chain joins TRBV28 and TRBJ2-1; 10 bases line up with TRBD2. The sequencing used peripheral blood, collected in a trial of Ad26.COV2.S vaccine versus placebo. This clonotype was obtained from a person between 18 and 65 years old who received the Ad26.COV2.S COVID-19 vaccine or a placebo. The CDR3 nucleotides are TGTGCCAGCAGCCTCAGGACTAGCGGCGTATTCGGCTCCTACAATGAGCAGTTCTTC. Amino acids: CASSLRTSGVFGSYNEQFF.